The rows below give T cell receptor beta chains drawn from one sample of a study of vaccination and CD4 T cells after COVID-19. TCRdb recomputed calls from the PCR reads with MiXCR, one row per CDR3 protein. The sample has about 15,000 distinct CDR3 sequences; approximately 71% are singletons. These receptors are not linked to any known antigen. Material: CD4+ T cells from blood, cultured in vitro. The receptors stem from a human donor who had recovered from COVID-19. The CDR3 runs from the conserved cysteine through the conserved F or W.

v_call	cdr3_aa
TRBV6-2/TRBV6-3	CASSPSGRGNTIYF
TRBV7-2	CASSLRRPLGGYEQYF
TRBV7-2	CASGFEGVAGYTF
TRBV6-5	CASSYSTGQGARSPLHF
TRBV7-2	CASSFGRANEQYF
TRBV7-9	CASSFPTGGSHTDTQYF
TRBV7-9	CASSLVDDEQYF
TRBV6-5	CASSYSRDQAGNQPQHF
TRBV6-1	CAIGQRHYGYTF
TRBV4-3	CASSRGWGGRATDTQYF
TRBV15	CATSDGTVNQPQHF
TRBV18	CASSPGQMNTEAFF
TRBV6-2/TRBV6-3	CASSYSSKSPFGNQPQHF
TRBV29-1	CSVEGSQDGEKLFF
TRBV6-4	CASSEDVREGPRSF
TRBV19	CASSIGQGRNTIYF
TRBV4-3	CASRPQGSGELFF
TRBV21-1	CASSKVTRHRRRPQHF
TRBV15	CATSRAAGYTDTQYF
TRBV20-1	CSARGGGTDTQYF